A selection of T cell receptor beta chains follows, all from one sample in a study of blood T cell repertoires in COVID-19. TCRdb keeps only in-frame clones here, not all; method: immunoSEQ multiplex PCR. The sample records roughly 32,000 clones, around 86% being singletons. The source material was peripheral blood. The receptors were sampled from a woman of 80 years or more with active or convalescent COVID-19. Both conserved end residues are part of each CDR3. D genes are given only for firm matches. Size values are once, few and many counts, or a class for expanded clones, and some rows have none.

clone_size j_call v_call d_call cdr3_nt cdr3_aa
NA TRBJ1-6 TRBV25-1 TRBD1 TGTGCCAGCACCAAACAGGGGATGGGTAATTCACCCCTCCACTTT CASTKQGMGNSPLHF
once TRBJ1-6 TRBV27 NA TGTGCCAGCAGTTTAAACCCGCCTAGGTCACCCCTCCACTTT CASSLNPPRSPLHF
NA TRBJ1-3 TRBV5-8 TRBD1 TGTGCCAGCAGCCTTGACAGGGCTGGAAACACCATATATTTT CASSLDRAGNTIYF
few TRBJ2-2 TRBV10-3 TRBD2 TGTGCCATCAGTGTGAAGCGGGAGCACACCGGGGAGCTGTTTTTT CAISVKREHTGELFF
NA TRBJ1-4 TRBV15 NA TGTGCCACCAGCAGAGTTCGCCAGGGTAGTTTCGAAAATGAAAAACTGTTTTTT CATSRVRQGSFENEKLFF
NA TRBJ2-3 TRBV3-1/TRBV3-2 NA TGTGCCAGCAGCCCGCCTGAGATAGATACGCAGTATTTT CASSPPEIDTQYF
NA TRBJ1-2 TRBV4-1 NA TGCGCCAGCAGCCATGGGCCCGACGTTTATGGCTACACCTTC CASSHGPDVYGYTF
NA TRBJ2-3 TRBV9 NA TGTGCCAGCAGCGTAGCTCAGGGCGGCACAGATACGCAGTATTTT CASSVAQGGTDTQYF
NA TRBJ1-5 TRBV28 NA TGTGCCAGCAGTGGATCCGGGACTCGTGGTCAGCCCCAGCATTTT CASSGSGTRGQPQHF
NA TRBJ2-3 TRBV19 TRBD2 TGTGCCACTTTGAGAGCGGGATCCACAGATACGCAGTATTTT CATLRAGSTDTQYF
NA TRBJ2-5 TRBV15 NA TGTGCCACCAGCAGAGACAGGGGTGAGACCCAGTACTTC CATSRDRGETQYF
NA TRBJ1-5 TRBV2 TRBD1 TGTGCCAGCACCTTCACAGGGGCTGGACAGCCCCAGCATTTT CASTFTGAGQPQHF
NA TRBJ2-3 TRBV6-5 NA TGTGCCAGCAGTTACTCGAGGGCGGTGAGCACAGATACGCAGTATTTT CASSYSRAVSTDTQYF
NA TRBJ1-1 TRBV11-3 TRBD1 TGTGCCAGCAGCTTAGTGGTGGACAGGGAAGCTTTCTTT CASSLVVDREAFF
NA TRBJ1-6 TRBV28 NA TGTGCCAGCAGTTTATACCAGGGTAATTCACCCCTCCACTTT CASSLYQGNSPLHF
NA TRBJ1-2 TRBV2 NA TGTGCCAGCAGTACCGGTGGGGGGAGGTATGGCTACACCTTC CASSTGGGRYGYTF
NA TRBJ2-1 TRBV9 NA TGTGCCAGCAGCGTAGAGACTAAGCACTACAATGAGCAGTTCTTC CASSVETKHYNEQFF
NA TRBJ2-4 TRBV3-1/TRBV3-2 NA TGTGCCAGCAGCCCAAACAGTCGTCTAGCCAAAAACATTCAGTACTTC CASSPNSRLAKNIQYF
NA TRBJ2-1 TRBV28 TRBD1 TGTGCCAGCACCCTGTCAGGGGGCTTCTTCAATGAGCAGTTCTTC CASTLSGGFFNEQFF
NA TRBJ2-2 TRBV19 NA TGTGCCAGTAGTGTTAGATCGAACACCGGGGAGCTGTTTTTT CASSVRSNTGELFF
NA TRBJ2-7 TRBV6-5 TRBD2 TGTGCCAGCAGGGGACTAGCGGGAGGGGCCGAGCAGTACTTC CASRGLAGGAEQYF
NA TRBJ2-3 TRBV20-1 TRBD2 TGCAGTGGCGGGGGGGAGGATACGCAGTATTTT CSGGGEDTQYF
NA TRBJ2-3 TRBV11-1 NA TGTGCCAGCAGCGCAAGGGGAGGAGATACGCAGTATTTT CASSARGGDTQYF
NA TRBJ1-3 TRBV7-9 NA TGTGCCAGCAGCTTACAGGGGACTGGAAACACCATATATTTT CASSLQGTGNTIYF
NA TRBJ1-2 TRBV3-1/TRBV3-2 TRBD1 TGTGCCAGCAGCCAAGTGGGACAGGGGGCCCATGGCTACACCTTC CASSQVGQGAHGYTF
NA TRBJ2-7 TRBV7-8 TRBD2 TGTGCCAGCAGCTCATTTTATATAGCGGGACTCTCCTACGAGCAGTACTTC CASSSFYIAGLSYEQYF
NA TRBJ2-7 TRBV23-1 TRBD1 TGCGCCAGCAGTCATTACGGGCCATGGACAGGGATCTACGAGCAGTACTTC CASSHYGPWTGIYEQYF
few TRBJ1-1 TRBV7-9 NA TGTGCCAGCAGCTTAATAGCAGACACTGAAGCTTTCTTT CASSLIADTEAFF
NA TRBJ2-6 TRBV5-1 TRBD1 TGCGCCAGCAGCCCAACCCCGGGGACAGGGGCGGGCTCTGGGGCCAACGTCCTGACTTTC CASSPTPGTGAGSGANVLTF
NA TRBJ2-7 TRBV28 NA TGTGCCAGCAGCGTCGGTCGGCTAGGTAATTACGAGCAGTACTTC CASSVGRLGNYEQYF
NA TRBJ2-3 TRBV6-5 TRBD1 TGTGCCAGCAGTTACCGGCGGACAGGGGCAGATACGCAGTATTTT CASSYRRTGADTQYF
once TRBJ2-3 TRBV11-3 TRBD2 TGTGCCAGCAGCCGCATGGAACCTCTGGGACTAGCGGGAAGGTCTACGCAGTATTTT CASSRMEPLGLAGRSTQYF
NA TRBJ1-6 TRBV9 NA TGTGCCAGCAGCGTAGGTGGAAGCGCGGATAATTCACCCCTCCACTTT CASSVGGSADNSPLHF
NA TRBJ1-1 TRBV28 TRBD1 TGTGCCAGCAGTCCGTCGACAGGGCGTACGTCTGAAGCTTTCTTT CASSPSTGRTSEAFF
NA TRBJ1-4 TRBV14 NA TGTGCCAGCAGGGGCAGGGATTTTGAAAAACTGTTTTTT CASRGRDFEKLFF
NA TRBJ1-5 TRBV6-7 TRBD1 TGTGCCAGCACAGGGGGGAATCAGCCCCAGCATTTT CASTGGNQPQHF
NA TRBJ2-3 TRBV9 TRBD1 TGTGCCAGCAGCTCCCTAACAGGGGGCCAGGGAGATACGCAGTATTTT CASSSLTGGQGDTQYF
NA TRBJ2-7 TRBV11-3 NA TGTGCCAGCAGCTTAGTAGGCGGCGCCTACGAGCAGTACTTC CASSLVGGAYEQYF
NA TRBJ2-7 TRBV11-2 NA TGTGCCAGCAGCTTAGATTTTCGGTACGAGCAGTACTTC CASSLDFRYEQYF
NA TRBJ2-2 TRBV18 NA TGTGCCAGCTCACCCTACGGACAGGGAGGGACCGGGGAGCTGTTTTTT CASSPYGQGGTGELFF
NA TRBJ1-5 TRBV4-1 NA TGCGCCAGCAGCCAACCTAAACGACGGGTTAGCAATCAGCCCCAGCATTTT CASSQPKRRVSNQPQHF
NA TRBJ1-5 TRBV11-2 NA TGTGCCAGCAGCCTCACTCGGGATCAGCCCCAGCATTTT CASSLTRDQPQHF
NA TRBJ2-5 TRBV24-1 NA TGTGCCACCAGTGATTTTAATGGAAAGGAGGGACGAGAGACCCAGTACTTC CATSDFNGKEGRETQYF
NA TRBJ2-1 TRBV2 TRBD1 TGTGCCAGCAATAGACAGGGGGCAGCATCGGTCAATGAGCAGTTCTTC CASNRQGAASVNEQFF
NA TRBJ2-7 TRBV19 TRBD1 TGTGCCAGTACTCCGGGACAGGCTTCCTACGAGCAGTACTTC CASTPGQASYEQYF
NA TRBJ1-6 TRBV6-2/TRBV6-3 NA TGTGCCAGCAGTTACTCGAAAGTTCCACTATCACCCCTCCACTTT CASSYSKVPLSPLHF
NA TRBJ2-7 TRBV6-5 TRBD1 TGTGCCAGCAGTTACTCGTGGTCCCAGGGGGCGGGCCAGTACTTC CASSYSWSQGAGQYF
NA TRBJ1-2 TRBV27 TRBD1 TGTGCCAGCAGTCCCCGGGACAGGTTTTATGGCTACACCTTC CASSPRDRFYGYTF
NA TRBJ2-1 TRBV6-2/TRBV6-3 TRBD2 TGTGCCAGCAGTTACGGTAGCGGGATTAGGTATGAGCAGTTCTTC CASSYGSGIRYEQFF
NA TRBJ2-5 TRBV5-1 NA TGCGCCAGCAGCTTGGTGGGCAGGGGAGACGAGACCCAGTACTTC CASSLVGRGDETQYF
NA TRBJ1-1 TRBV30 NA TGTGCCTGGAGTAGGGGGTCGAACACTGAAGCTTTCTTT CAWSRGSNTEAFF
NA TRBJ1-1 TRBV7-3 NA TGTGCCAGCAGCTTACGACAGAACACTGAAGCTTTCTTT CASSLRQNTEAFF
NA TRBJ1-1 TRBV6-6 TRBD1 TGTGCCAGCAGTCGTGGACTCCCGGGACAGGGTGCCACTGAAGCTTTCTTT CASSRGLPGQGATEAFF
NA TRBJ2-7 TRBV11-2 NA TGTGCCAGCAGCTCAATAACTAGCTCTTACGAGCAGTACTTC CASSSITSSYEQYF